This T cell receptor (beta chain) was sequenced in a study of molecular identifiers for immune sequencing clone quantification. Trimming took 3 bases from V and 3 from J, leaving 15 bases between them. This CDR3 has 15 residues. Germline assignment: CDR1 DFQATT and CDR2 SNEGSKA (reference sequence). TCRdb passed the PCR reads through MiXCR, listing each CDR3 protein once. The table shows a few hundred thousand distinct CDR3 sequences, with about a quarter occurring only once. With respect to this clonotype: A much more abundant neighbour one base away suggests this may be a read error.

The receptor was isolated from a human donor in good health. Some libraries in this study had Jurkat cell RNA spiked in. The J gene is TRBJ1-5, the V gene TRBV20-1, with a possible D match to TRBD1 (5 bases). Sequencing was carried out using naive CD8+ T cells from blood, with Jurkat cell RNA spiked in. Subset indicated: FACS-sorted CD8+CD4-CCR7+CD45RA+ naive T cells. DNA of the CDR3: TGCAGTGCTAGCATTCGGGGGTTTAACAATCAGCCCCAGCATTTT. It specifies CSASIRGFNNQPQHF.